This TCR beta chain was observed in a study of T cell responses to AZD1222 COVID-19 vaccine. Broader study findings: Repertoire sampling was restricted to post-peak T cell response timepoints. Nearly half of spike-specific TCRs reportedly go after variant regions that carry no mutations. Donors were chiefly white British, with a greater number of females, and clonal diversity was perhaps underestimated.

As for this clone: No antigen is known for it.

Measured with immunoSEQ multiplex PCR; TCRdb has only the in-frame clones, and not every one. The table includes about 72,000 clones, 70% to 90% detected once. Sequenced material: peripheral blood, taken on day 0 of AZD1222 vaccination. This TCR derives from an adult in good health.

The CDR3 protein is CASSLAGGLSGNTIYF. Here the CDR3 DNA reads TGTGCCAGCAGCCTGGCCGGGGGACTCTCTGGAAACACCATATATTTT. V usage is TRBV5-4 and J usage is TRBJ1-3; D might be TRBD1 (5 bases). The CDR3 has 16 amino acids. V dropped 4 bases and J dropped 0 bases, with 14 bases sitting between them. Per germline, CDR1 SGHNT and CDR2 YYREEE (reference sequence). Supplemented by reference TRBV5-4 and TRBJ1-3, the full variable domain reads ETGVTQSPTHLIKTRGQQVTLRCSSQSGHNTVSWYQQALGQGPQFIFQYYREEENGRGNFPPRFSGLQFPNYSSELNVNALELDDSALYLCASSLAGGLSGNTIYFGEGSWLTVV.